The sequence of this T cell receptor beta chain was determined in a study of blood T cell repertoires in COVID-19. As for the study in general: Samples of COVID-19 (acute and convalescent) were obtained from the United States, Italy and Spain. Sources were T cells, B-cell-depleted T cells, or PBMCs; the material itself was cDNA or gDNA.

The count of this clone is one. Original processing methods: Reference gene primers were amplified, and this amplification served to estimate nucleated cell counts. Using immunoSEQ multiplex PCR, the repertoire was profiled, and TCRdb retains in-frame clones only, with some absent. That table furnishes V, J and clone size, whereas the DNA furnished D and trimming. The sample lists about 40,000 clones; roughly 81% were seen once. The CDR3 is 15 residues long. V was clipped by 2 bases and J by 6 bases; unmatched bases: 6. Per the germline V gene, CDR1 is SNHLY and CDR2 is FYNNEI. The origin of this receptor is a human donor in a cohort sampled during active COVID-19. The specimen sequenced was peripheral blood. The chain uses TRBV2 and TRBJ1-5; 8 nucleotides match TRBD1. For the CDR3, the DNA is TGTGCCAGCAGTGAACGGTCAGGGGGCACTCAGCCCCAGCATTTT. The encoded protein is CASSERSGGTQPQHF.